Given below is one T cell receptor beta chain in context. Sample treatment: randomized to nivolumab then ipilimumab (arm A) or the reverse (arm B). Germline V CDR1 and CDR2: MNHGY, SAAAGT. The V gene lost 4 bases and the J gene lost 7 bases, with 13 bases spanning the gap. The CDR3 sequence is 14 residues long. This specimen comes from a study of sequential checkpoint blockade in melanoma. Whole-study context: TCRβ was sequenced from DNA of under 100 pretreatment tumors.

TCRdb's table, derived via immunoSEQ multiplex PCR, lists solely in-frame clones and lacks some. Among 9,000 to 13,000 clones listed, around 27% were seen once. The sequence derives from a human donor with melanoma. V gene TRBV6-8 combines with J gene TRBJ1-4; D is uncertain. The input for sequencing was tumor tissue (inferred from file names), taken from a patient given nivolumab and ipilimumab in sequence. The CDR3 spells CASSFYLGAEKLFF. In DNA, the CDR3 is TGTGCCAGCAGTTTTTATTTGGGAGCTGAAAAACTGTTTTTT.